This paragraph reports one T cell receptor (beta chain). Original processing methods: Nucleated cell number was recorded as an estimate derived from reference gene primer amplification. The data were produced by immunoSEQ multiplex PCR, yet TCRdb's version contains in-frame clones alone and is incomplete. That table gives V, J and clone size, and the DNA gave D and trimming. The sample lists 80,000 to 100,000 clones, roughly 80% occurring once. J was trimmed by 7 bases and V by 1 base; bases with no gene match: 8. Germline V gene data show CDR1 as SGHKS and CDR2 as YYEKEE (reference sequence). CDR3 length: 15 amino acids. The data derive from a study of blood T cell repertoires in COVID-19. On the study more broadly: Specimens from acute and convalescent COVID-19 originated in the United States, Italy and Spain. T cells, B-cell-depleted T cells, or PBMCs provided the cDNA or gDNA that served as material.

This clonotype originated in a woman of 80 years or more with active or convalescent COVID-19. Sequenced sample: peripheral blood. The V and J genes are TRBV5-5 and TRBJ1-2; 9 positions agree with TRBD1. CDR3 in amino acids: CASSLLDRGTLGYTF. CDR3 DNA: TGTGCCAGCAGCTTGTTGGACAGGGGCACTCTTGGCTACACCTTC.